This T cell receptor beta chain stems from a study of T cell clonality in common variable immunodeficiency. Study-level findings and limits: Common variable immunodeficiency TCR beta sequences reportedly had fewer deletions and N-nucleotide insertions. Repertoire-complication correlations in CVID were limited by patient heterogeneity. Fewer TCRbeta clones were shared among CVID subjects than controls.

CVID meant reduced serum IgG, IgA and/or IgM plus specific antibody deficiency. CVID subjects were neither ill nor on immunomodulatory or immunosuppressive medication at sampling. The repertoire was sequenced with immunoSEQ multiplex PCR; TCRdb's copy has only in-frame clones and lacks some. Listed for the sample are around 40,000 clones, none seen a single time. This clone has more than one count but fewer than ten. The antigen is not known. The read comes to an end 3 residues before the CDR3 does, leaving the germline J gene to fill in the end. CDR1 is LNHDA, CDR2 SQIVND, per germline (reference sequence). V was clipped by 7 bases and J by 0 bases; unmatched bases: 6. This CDR3 spans 15 amino acids.

The gene calls are TRBV19 and TRBJ1-5; 7 positions agree with TRBD1. This TCR was recovered from a human donor with common variable immunodeficiency. The sequenced sample consisted of peripheral blood mononuclear cells. The part of the CDR3 DNA that was read is TGTGCCAGTAACAGGGGAGGTTATAGCAATCAGCCC. It yields the protein CASNRGGYSNQP. The CDR3 reads in full as CASNRGGYSNQPQHF.